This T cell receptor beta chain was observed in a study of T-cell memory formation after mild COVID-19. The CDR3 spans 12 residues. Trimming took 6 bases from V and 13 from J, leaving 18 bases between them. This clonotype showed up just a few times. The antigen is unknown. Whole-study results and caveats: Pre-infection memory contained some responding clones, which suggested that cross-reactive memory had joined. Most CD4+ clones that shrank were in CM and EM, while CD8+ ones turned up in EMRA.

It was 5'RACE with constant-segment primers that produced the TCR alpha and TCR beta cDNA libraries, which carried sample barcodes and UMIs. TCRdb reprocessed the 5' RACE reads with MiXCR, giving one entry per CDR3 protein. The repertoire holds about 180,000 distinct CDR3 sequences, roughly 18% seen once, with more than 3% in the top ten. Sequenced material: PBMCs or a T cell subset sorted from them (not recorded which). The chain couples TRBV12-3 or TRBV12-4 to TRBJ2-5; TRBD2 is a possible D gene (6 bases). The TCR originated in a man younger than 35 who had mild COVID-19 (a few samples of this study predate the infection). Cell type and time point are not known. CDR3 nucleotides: TGTGCCAGCAGCGGGGACTCCGAGGCCCGGTACTTC. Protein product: CASSGDSEARYF.